The 14 T cell receptor beta chains below come from one sample, sequenced in a study of blood T cell repertoires in COVID-19. Repertoires were generated with immunoSEQ multiplex PCR, while TCRdb's copy carries only in-frame clones and drops some. Among around 250,000 clones listed, 65% to 85% were seen once. Sequencing was done on a sample of peripheral blood. Source of these receptors: a man over 45 with active or convalescent COVID-19.

The V gene is TRBV7-2, the J gene TRBJ1-3; tentative D call: TRBD1 (5 bases). Germline loops: CDR1 SGHTA, CDR2 FQGNSA. The CDR3 is 17 residues long. V lost 1 base and J lost 4, with 17 bases in between. Here the CDR3 reads CASSLGGVSGMGNTIYF. The CDR3 nucleotides are TGTGCCAGCAGCTTAGGGGGGGTATCAGGGATGGGAAACACCATATATTTT.

V and J are TRBV7-8 and TRBJ1-1; unclear D gene. This CDR3 comprises 15 residues. Looked up from germline, CDR1 is SGHVS and CDR2 is FQNEAQ. The germline V and J ends were trimmed by 5 bases and 5 bases, with 18 bases remaining between them. The DNA of the CDR3 is TGTGCCAGCAGCGCCCCACCCCCAGGAGGGACTGAAGCTTTCTTT. Its translation: CASSAPPPGGTEAFF.

This chain links TRBV5-4 with TRBJ1-2; D unresolved. V lost 3 bases, J lost 0 bases, and 9 bases lay in between. The length of the CDR3 is 14 residues. From germline, CDR1 is SGHNT and CDR2 YYREEE (reference sequence). The DNA of the CDR3 is TGTGCCAGCAGCTGGGCTTCTCCTAACTATGGCTACACCTTC. This codes for CASSWASPNYGYTF.

The chain carries TRBV9 and TRBJ1-2; 10 bases are a match to TRBD1. The CDR3 covers 13 residues. The germline CDR1 and CDR2 sequences are SGDLS and YYNGEE. With 2 bases clipped from V and 6 bases from J, the junction kept 1 base outside the gene matches. CDR3 nucleotide sequence: TGTGCCAGCAGCGTCGGACAGGGGGATGGCTACACCTTC. Protein: CASSVGQGDGYTF.

The chain combines TRBV30 with TRBJ1-5, with 11 bases that match TRBD1. With 4 bases clipped from V and 6 bases from J, the junction kept 5 bases outside the gene matches. CDR3 length equals 14 residues. Germline CDR1 GTSNPN, CDR2 SVGIG (reference sequence). This CDR3 reads CAWNTGTGGQPQHF. The CDR3 DNA is TGTGCCTGGAACACCGGGACAGGGGGTCAGCCCCAGCATTTT.

The chain employs TRBV27 and TRBJ1-4; D possibly corresponds to TRBD1 (6 bases). V shed 5 bases and J shed 2 bases, with 12 bases lying between them. The CDR3 loop spans 15 amino acids. The germline gives CDR1 MNHEY, CDR2 SMNVEV (reference sequence). The CDR3 nucleotides are TGTGCCAGCAGTCCCGGGCAGGGGACTAATGAAAAACTGTTTTTT. Protein sequence: CASSPGQGTNEKLFF. The full variable domain, rest sourced from reference TRBV27 and TRBJ1-4, is EAQVTQNPRYLITVTGKKLTVTCSQNMNHEYMSWYRQDPGLGLRQIYYSMNVEVTDKGDVPEGYKVSRKEKRNFPLILESPSPNQTSLYFCASSPGQGTNEKLFFGSGTQLSVL.

The chain uses TRBV5-1 and TRBJ1-1; D possibly corresponds to TRBD1 (6 bases). The CDR3 covers 14 residues. Germline V CDR1 and CDR2: SGHRS, YFSETQ. V gave up 7 bases and J gave up 2 bases, with 15 bases separating them. CDR3 nucleotide sequence: TGCGCCAGCGCACCCTCGGGGGGCAACACTGAAGCTTTCTTT. This sequence encodes CASAPSGGNTEAFF.

This clone was picked up one time. The genes are TRBV6-6 and TRBJ1-6; 7 bases line up with TRBD1. From germline, CDR1 is MNHNY and CDR2 SVGAGI (reference sequence). J gave up 0 bases and V 5 bases, and 7 bases lay outside the gene matches. The CDR3 runs 17 residues. CDR3 region: CASSPRRTGSYNSPLHF. CDR3 coding DNA: TGTGCCAGCAGTCCCCGTCGGACAGGCTCCTATAATTCACCCCTCCACTTT.

The CDR3 DNA reads TGTGCCAGCAGTCCGAGACAGGGGGCGGCAACTAATGAAAAACTGTTTTTT. Translated: CASSPRQGAATNEKLFF. V usage is TRBV27 and J usage is TRBJ1-4, with 10 bases identical to TRBD1. Germline loops: CDR1 MNHEY, CDR2 SMNVEV (reference sequence). The CDR3 spans 17 residues. J lost 0 bases, V lost 5 bases, and 6 bases had no gene match.

V is TRBV27 and J is TRBJ2-5; D perhaps matches TRBD1 (6 bases). The CDR3 totals 15 residues. Per the germline V gene, CDR1 is MNHEY and CDR2 is SMNVEV (reference sequence). Trimming stripped 2 bases from V and 4 bases from J, with 14 bases between. The CDR3 DNA sequence: TGTGCCAGCAGTTTAAGACAGGTTAGAGGAGAGACCCAGTACTTC. It is translated as CASSLRQVRGETQYF.

This chain joins TRBV27 and TRBJ1-2, with 8 bases aligning to TRBD1. Germline values: CDR1 MNHEY, CDR2 SMNVEV (reference sequence). The CDR3 spans 15 residues. V shed 5 bases, J shed 4 bases, and the junction held 9 bases outside the gene matches. CDR3 region: CASSPTRGTGYGYTF. For the CDR3, the DNA is TGTGCCAGCAGTCCTACTCGCGGGACAGGCTATGGCTACACCTTC.

The rearrangement uses TRBV29-1 and TRBJ2-5; 8 bases match TRBD1. The length of the CDR3 is 13 residues. Germline V gene lookup returns CDR1 SQVTM and CDR2 ANQGSEA. The J segment lost 1 base and the V segment lost 7 bases, leaving 5 bases of the junction unmatched. The CDR3 loop reads CSDRDRIQETQYF. In nucleotides, the CDR3 is TGCAGCGACCGGGACAGGATCCAAGAGACCCAGTACTTC.

This chain's CDR3 is CAWSTFSYGYTF. The DNA of the CDR3 is TGTGCCTGGAGTACCTTTAGCTATGGCTACACCTTC. This rearrangement joins TRBV30 to TRBJ1-2; D is ambiguous. Germline V gene data show CDR1 as GTSNPN and CDR2 as SVGIG (reference sequence). The CDR3 has 12 residues. V was pared by 2 bases and J by 4 bases, with 8 bases between.

The chain combines TRBV4-1 with TRBJ2-7; D perhaps matches TRBD1 (6 bases). The V end lost 4 bases, the J end lost 4 bases, and 17 bases lay between the germline ends. This CDR3 spans 15 amino acids. CDR1 is MGHRA and CDR2 is YSYEKL in the germline V gene. The CDR3 protein is CASSLKTGGEYEQYF. The CDR3 DNA is TGCGCCAGCAGCCTAAAGACAGGAGGCGAGTACGAGCAGTACTTC.